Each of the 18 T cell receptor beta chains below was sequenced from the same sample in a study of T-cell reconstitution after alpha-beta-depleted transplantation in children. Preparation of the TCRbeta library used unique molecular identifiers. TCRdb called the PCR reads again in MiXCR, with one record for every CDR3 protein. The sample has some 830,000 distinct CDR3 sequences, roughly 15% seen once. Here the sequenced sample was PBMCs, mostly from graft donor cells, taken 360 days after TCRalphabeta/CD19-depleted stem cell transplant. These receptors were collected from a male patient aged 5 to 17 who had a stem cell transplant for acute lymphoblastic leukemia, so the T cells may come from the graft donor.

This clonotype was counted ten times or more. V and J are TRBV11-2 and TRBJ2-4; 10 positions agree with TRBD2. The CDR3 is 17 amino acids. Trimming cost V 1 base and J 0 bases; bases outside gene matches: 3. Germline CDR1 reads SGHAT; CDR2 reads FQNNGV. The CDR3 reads CASSLGGLAVAKNIQYF. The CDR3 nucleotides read TGTGCCAGCAGCTTAGGAGGACTAGCGGTAGCCAAAAACATTCAGTACTTC.

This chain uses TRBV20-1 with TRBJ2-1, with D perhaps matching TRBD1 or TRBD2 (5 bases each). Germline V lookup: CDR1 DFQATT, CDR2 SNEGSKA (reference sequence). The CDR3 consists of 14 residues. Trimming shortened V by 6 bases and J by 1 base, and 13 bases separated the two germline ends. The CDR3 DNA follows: TGCAGTGCCGGGACCGGGGTGTCCTACAATGAGCAGTTCTTC. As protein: CSAGTGVSYNEQFF.

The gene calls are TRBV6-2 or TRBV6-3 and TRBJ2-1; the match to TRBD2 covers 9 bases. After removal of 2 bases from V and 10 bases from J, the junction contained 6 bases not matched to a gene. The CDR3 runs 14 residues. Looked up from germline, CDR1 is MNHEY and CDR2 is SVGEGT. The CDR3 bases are TGTGCCAGCAGTTACATTAGCGGGAGCAGGGAGCAGTTCTTC. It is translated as CASSYISGSREQFF.

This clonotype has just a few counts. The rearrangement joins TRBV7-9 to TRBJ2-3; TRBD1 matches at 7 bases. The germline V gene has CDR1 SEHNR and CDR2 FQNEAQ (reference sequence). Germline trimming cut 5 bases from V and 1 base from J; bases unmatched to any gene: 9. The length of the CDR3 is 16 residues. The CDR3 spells CASSPTGTARTDTQYF. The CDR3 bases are TGTGCCAGCAGCCCAACCGGGACAGCCCGCACAGATACGCAGTATTTT. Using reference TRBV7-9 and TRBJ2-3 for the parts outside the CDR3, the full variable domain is DTGVSQNPRHKITKRGQNVTFRCDPISEHNRLYWYRQTLGQGPEFLTYFQNEAQLEKSRLLSDRFSAERPKGSFSTLEIQRTEQGDSAMYLCASSPTGTARTDTQYFGPGTRLTVL.

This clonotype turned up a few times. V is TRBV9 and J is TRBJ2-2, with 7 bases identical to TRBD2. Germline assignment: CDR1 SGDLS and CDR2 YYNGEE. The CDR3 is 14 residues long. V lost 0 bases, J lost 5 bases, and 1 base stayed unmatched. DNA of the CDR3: TGTGCCAGCAGCGTAGGAGCGGGAACCGGGGAGCTGTTTTTT. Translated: CASSVGAGTGELFF.

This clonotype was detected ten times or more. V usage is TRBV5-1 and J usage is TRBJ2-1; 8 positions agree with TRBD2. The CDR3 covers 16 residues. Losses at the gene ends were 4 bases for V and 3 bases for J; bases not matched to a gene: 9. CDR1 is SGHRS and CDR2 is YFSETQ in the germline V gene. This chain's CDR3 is CASSRPTSGVYNEQFF. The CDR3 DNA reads TGCGCCAGCAGCCGCCCCACTAGCGGAGTCTACAATGAGCAGTTCTTC. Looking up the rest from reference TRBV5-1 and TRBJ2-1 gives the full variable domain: KAGVTQTPRYLIKTRGQQVTLSCSPISGHRSVSWYQQTPGQGLQFLFEYFSETQRNKGNFPGRFSGRQFSNSRSEMNVSTLELGDSALYLCASSRPTSGVYNEQFFGPGTRLTVL.

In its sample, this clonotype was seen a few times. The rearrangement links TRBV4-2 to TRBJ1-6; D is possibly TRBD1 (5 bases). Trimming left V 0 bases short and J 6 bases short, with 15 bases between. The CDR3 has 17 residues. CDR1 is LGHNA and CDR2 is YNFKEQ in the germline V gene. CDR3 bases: TGTGCCAGCAGCCAAGATGGACACGGCCGCTTTAATTCACCCCTCCACTTT. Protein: CASSQDGHGRFNSPLHF.

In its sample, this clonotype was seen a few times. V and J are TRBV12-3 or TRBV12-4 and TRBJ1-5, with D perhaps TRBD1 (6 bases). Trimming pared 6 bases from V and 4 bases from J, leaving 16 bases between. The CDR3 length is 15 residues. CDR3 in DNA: TGTGCCAGCAGGCCCCGGGACACCATTAATCAGCCCCAGCATTTT. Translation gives CASRPRDTINQPQHF.

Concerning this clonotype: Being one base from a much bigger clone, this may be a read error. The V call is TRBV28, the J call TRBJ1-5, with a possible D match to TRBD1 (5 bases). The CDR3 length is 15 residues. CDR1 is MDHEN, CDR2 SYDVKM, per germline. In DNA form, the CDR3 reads TGTGTCAGCAGTGACAGTCCAACCTTCGATCAGCCCCAGCATTTT. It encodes CVSSDSPTFDQPQHF.

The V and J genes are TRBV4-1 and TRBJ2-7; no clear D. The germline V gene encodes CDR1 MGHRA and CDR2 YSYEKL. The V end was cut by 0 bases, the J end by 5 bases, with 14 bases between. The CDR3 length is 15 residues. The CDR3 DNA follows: TGCGCCAGCAGCCAAGATCCCACCCTGGCTCACGAGCAGTACTTC. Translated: CASSQDPTLAHEQYF.

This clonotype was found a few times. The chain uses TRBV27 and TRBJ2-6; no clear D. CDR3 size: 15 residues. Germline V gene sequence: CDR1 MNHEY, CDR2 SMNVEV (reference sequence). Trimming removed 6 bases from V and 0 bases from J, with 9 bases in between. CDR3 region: CASSWTHSGANVLTF. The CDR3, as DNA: TGTGCCAGCAGCTGGACCCACTCTGGGGCCAACGTCCTGACTTTC.

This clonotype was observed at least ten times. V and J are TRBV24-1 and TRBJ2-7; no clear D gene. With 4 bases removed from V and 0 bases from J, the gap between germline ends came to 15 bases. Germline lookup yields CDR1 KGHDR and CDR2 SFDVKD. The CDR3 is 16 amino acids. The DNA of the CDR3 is TGTGCCACCAGTGACACCCGAGTCCATAGCTCCTACGAGCAGTACTTC. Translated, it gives CATSDTRVHSSYEQYF.

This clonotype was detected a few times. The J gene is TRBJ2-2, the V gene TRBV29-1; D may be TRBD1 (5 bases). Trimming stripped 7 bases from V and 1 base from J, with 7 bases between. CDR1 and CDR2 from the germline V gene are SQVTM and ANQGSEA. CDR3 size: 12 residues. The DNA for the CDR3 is TGCAGCGGCAGGGAGAACACCGGGGAGCTGTTTTTT. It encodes CSGRENTGELFF.

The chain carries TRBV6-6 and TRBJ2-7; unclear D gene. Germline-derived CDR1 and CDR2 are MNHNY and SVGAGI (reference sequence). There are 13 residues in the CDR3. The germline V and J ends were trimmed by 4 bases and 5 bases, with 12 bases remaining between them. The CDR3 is CASSSELPDEQYF. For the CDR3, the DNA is TGTGCCAGCAGTTCCGAGCTCCCCGACGAGCAGTACTTC.

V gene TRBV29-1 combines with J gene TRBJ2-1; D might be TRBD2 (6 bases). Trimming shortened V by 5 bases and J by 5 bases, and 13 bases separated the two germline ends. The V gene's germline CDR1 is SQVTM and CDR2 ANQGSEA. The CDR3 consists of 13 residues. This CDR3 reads CSVPLARHNEQFF. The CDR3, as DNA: TGCAGCGTTCCCCTAGCGCGACACAATGAGCAGTTCTTC.

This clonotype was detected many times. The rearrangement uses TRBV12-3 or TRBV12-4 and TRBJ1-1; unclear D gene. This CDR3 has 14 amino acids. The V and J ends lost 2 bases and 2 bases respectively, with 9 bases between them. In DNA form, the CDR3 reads TGTGCCAGCAGTTTACTTCAGGTAAACACTGAAGCTTTCTTT. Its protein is CASSLLQVNTEAFF.

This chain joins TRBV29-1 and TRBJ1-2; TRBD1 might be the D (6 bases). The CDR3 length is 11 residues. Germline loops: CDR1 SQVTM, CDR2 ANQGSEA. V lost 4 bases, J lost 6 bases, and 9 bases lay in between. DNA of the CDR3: TGCAGCGTTGCCCAGGGGAATGGCTACACCTTC. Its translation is CSVAQGNGYTF.

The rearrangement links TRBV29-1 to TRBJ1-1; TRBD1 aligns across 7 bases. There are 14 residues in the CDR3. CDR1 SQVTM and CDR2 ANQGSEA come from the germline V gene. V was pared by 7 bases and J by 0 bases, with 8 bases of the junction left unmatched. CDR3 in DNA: TGCAGCGCCTACAGGGGCGTATTGAACACTGAAGCTTTCTTT. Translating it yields CSAYRGVLNTEAFF. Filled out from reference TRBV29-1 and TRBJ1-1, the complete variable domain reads SAVISQKPSRDICQRGTSLTIQCQVDSQVTMMFWYRQQPGQSLTLIATANQGSEATYESGFVIDKFPISRPNLTFSTLTVSNMSPEDSSIYLCSAYRGVLNTEAFFGQGTRLTVV.